These 26 T cell receptor beta chains originate from one sample sequenced in a study of CD8 T cells in Susac syndrome. Random hexamers primed reverse transcription of about 0.5 to 1 ug RNA. From the immunoSEQ multiplex PCR reads, TCRdb called clonotypes with MiXCR, one entry per CDR3 protein. Found here are some 300,000 distinct CDR3 sequences, 85% of them singletons; the top ten hold 0.095% to 0.14%. Source material: CD8+ T cells from PBMCs. The origin of the receptors is a human donor with multiple sclerosis.

This clonotype was seen just once. The V and J genes are TRBV14 and TRBJ2-1; 7 positions agree with TRBD2. CDR1 and CDR2 (germline): SGHDN, FVKESK. The CDR3 covers 15 residues. The ends lost 2 bases at V and 6 bases at J; junction bases unmatched: 7. Written as DNA, the CDR3 is TGTGCCAGCAGCCAAATAGCGGGTCCCCCCAATGAGCAGTTCTTC. Translation gives CASSQIAGPPNEQFF. The whole variable domain, remainder taken from reference TRBV14 and TRBJ2-1, is EAGVTQFPSHSVIEKGQTVTLRCDPISGHDNLYWYRRVMGKEIKFLLHFVKESKQDESGMPNNRFLAERTGGTYSTLKVQPAELEDSGVYFCASSQIAGPPNEQFFGPGTRLTVL.

The rearrangement uses TRBV11-2 and TRBJ2-7, with 7 positions matching TRBD2. CDR3 size: 15 residues. V shed 0 bases and J 4 bases; nucleotides not matched to a gene: 6. CDR1 and CDR2 from the germline V gene are SGHAT and FQNNGV. CDR3 nucleotide sequence: TGTGCCAGCAGCTTAGAATTGGGAGCGGGATACGAGCAGTACTTC. It encodes CASSLELGAGYEQYF.

This clonotype was seen more than once but under ten times. The chain joins TRBV12-3 or TRBV12-4 to TRBJ1-1; 7 bases agree with TRBD1. The length of the CDR3 is 14 residues. Trimming removed 5 bases from V and 1 base from J; junction bases left unmatched: 4. The CDR3 here is CASSAGTANTEAFF. The CDR3 bases are TGTGCCAGCAGTGCCGGGACAGCGAACACTGAAGCTTTCTTT.

A single count supports this clonotype. This chain joins TRBV3-1 and TRBJ2-3; 9 nucleotides line up with TRBD2. This CDR3 region has 17 residues. In germline, CDR1 is LGHDT, CDR2 YNNKEL (reference sequence). Trimming removed 0 bases from V and 6 bases from J; junction bases left unmatched: 10. CDR3 amino acids: CASSQDQLAGRRDTQYF. In nucleotides, the CDR3 is TGTGCCAGCAGCCAAGATCAGCTAGCGGGGAGAAGGGATACGCAGTATTTT.

V is TRBV6-1 and J is TRBJ2-3, with 8 bases fitting TRBD2. Per germline, CDR1 MNHNS and CDR2 SASEGT. V dropped 6 bases and J dropped 4; count of bases not matched to a gene: 12. This CDR3 has 16 amino acids. CDR3 sequence reads: CASRKRQRERADTQYF. CDR3 bases: TGTGCCAGCAGGAAGAGACAGCGGGAGAGGGCAGATACGCAGTATTTT.

Only a few counts were recorded for this clonotype. The chain combines TRBV6-5 with TRBJ2-5; maybe TRBD2 (5 bases). Trimming cost V 2 bases and J 4 bases, with 14 bases left between them. Germline lookup yields CDR1 MNHEY and CDR2 SVGAGI. The CDR3 contains 15 residues. The CDR3 spells CASSYSGPGAETQYF. The DNA of the CDR3 is TGTGCCAGCAGTTACAGCGGACCAGGCGCAGAGACCCAGTACTTC.

The chain has TRBV2 and TRBJ2-1, with 11 bases fitting TRBD2. Germline lookup yields CDR1 SNHLY and CDR2 FYNNEI. Trimming cost V 1 base and J 9 bases; bases outside gene matches: 5. The CDR3 contains 15 residues. The DNA of the CDR3 is TGTGCCAGCAGTGAAGGACTAGCGGGACGGATTGAGCAGTTCTTC. Translation gives CASSEGLAGRIEQFF.

The J gene is TRBJ2-3, the V gene TRBV24-1; perhaps D is TRBD1 or TRBD2 (5 bases each). CDR1 is KGHDR, CDR2 SFDVKD, per germline. The length of the CDR3 is 12 residues. V lost 12 bases to trimming and J lost 3 bases, with 12 bases between them. The chain's CDR3 is CAPTGPTDTQYF. The CDR3, as DNA: TGTGCCCCCACGGGGCCGACAGATACGCAGTATTTT.

This clonotype was seen more than once but under ten times. This chain's CDR3 is CASSARDWEQFF. CDR3 coding DNA: TGTGCCAGCAGCGCCCGGGACTGGGAGCAGTTCTTC. V and J are TRBV9 and TRBJ2-1; possibly TRBD2 for D (6 bases). Germline CDR1 reads SGDLS; CDR2 reads YYNGEE. Trimming removed 3 bases at V and 10 bases at J, with 11 bases between. The CDR3 extends over 12 amino acids.

The genes are TRBV12-3 or TRBV12-4 and TRBJ1-5; D uncertain. The V and J ends lost 3 bases and 6 bases respectively, with 6 bases between them. The CDR3 totals 12 residues. This CDR3 is CASSFVAQPQHF. The CDR3 bases are TGTGCCAGCAGTTTTGTTGCTCAGCCCCAGCATTTT.

This chain links TRBV20-1 with TRBJ2-7, with 9 bases matching TRBD1. The CDR3 length is 14 residues. The ends lost 5 bases at V and 1 base at J; junction bases unmatched: 6. Germline V gene data show CDR1 as DFQATT and CDR2 as SNEGSKA (reference sequence). The CDR3 DNA follows: TGCAGTGCTGAAACAGGGGGCAGTTCCTACGAGCAGTACTTC. Amino acids: CSAETGGSSYEQYF.

This rearrangement joins TRBV27 to TRBJ1-2; 9 nucleotides match TRBD1. Germline V lookup: CDR1 MNHEY, CDR2 SMNVEV (reference sequence). Trimming cost V 3 bases and J 6 bases; bases outside gene matches: 5. The CDR3 extends over 14 amino acids. The CDR3 region is CASSFGQGIDGYTF. The CDR3 region has the DNA TGTGCCAGCAGTTTCGGACAGGGGATTGATGGCTACACCTTC.

The chain carries TRBV27 and TRBJ1-1; D not certain. CDR1 is MNHEY and CDR2 is SMNVEV in the germline V gene (reference sequence). V lost 3 bases to trimming and J lost 5 bases, with 10 bases between them. This CDR3 region has 13 residues. In nucleotides, the CDR3 is TGTGCCAGCAGTTTGAGGGATTGGACTGAAGCTTTCTTT. It codes for CASSLRDWTEAFF.

This clonotype has a single count. J is TRBJ1-1 and V is TRBV4-1; 7 bases align to TRBD1. CDR1 is MGHRA and CDR2 is YSYEKL in the germline V gene. The CDR3 has 18 residues. The V segment lost 4 bases and the J segment 0 bases; nucleotides outside the gene matches: 14. CDR3 loop: CASSPGPGQVNLNTEAFF. The CDR3 nucleotides read TGCGCCAGCAGCCCGGGGCCCGGACAGGTGAACCTGAACACTGAAGCTTTCTTT.

This chain links TRBV30 with TRBJ1-2, with D unresolved. Between the trimmed V and J ends, which lost 0 bases and 8 bases, there was a span of 10 bases. This CDR3 has 12 amino acids. CDR1 GTSNPN and CDR2 SVGIG come from the germline V gene (reference sequence). The CDR3 here is CAWSVLEGGYTF. The CDR3 nucleotides are TGTGCCTGGAGTGTACTAGAAGGGGGCTACACCTTC.

The chain joins TRBV19 to TRBJ2-1; D gene ambiguous. The germline gives CDR1 LNHDA, CDR2 SQIVND (reference sequence). Trimming removed 5 bases from V and 8 bases from J, with 13 bases in between. The CDR3 is made up of 13 amino acids. The CDR3 DNA reads as TGTGCCAGTAGTCCCAACCCCATCTATGAGCAGTTCTTC. Its protein product is CASSPNPIYEQFF.

The V and J genes are TRBV6-5 and TRBJ1-2; D gene uncertain. This CDR3 comprises 16 residues. Per the germline V gene, CDR1 is MNHEY and CDR2 is SVGAGI. Trimming stripped 2 bases from V and 3 bases from J, with 16 bases between. CDR3 sequence reads: CASSYAGSGKYYGYTF. Written as DNA, the CDR3 is TGTGCCAGCAGTTACGCGGGTTCGGGGAAGTACTATGGCTACACCTTC.

The rearrangement links TRBV20-1 to TRBJ2-1; D is unclear. Between the trimmed V and J ends, which lost 3 bases and 11 bases, there was a span of 8 bases. Germline loops: CDR1 DFQATT, CDR2 SNEGSKA (reference sequence). This CDR3 contains 10 residues. Here the CDR3 reads CSASSGQQFF. The CDR3, as DNA: TGCAGTGCTAGCTCTGGACAGCAGTTCTTC.

This chain joins TRBV7-9 and TRBJ2-2, with TRBD2 matching over 14 bases. The CDR3 has 18 amino acids. CDR1 SEHNR and CDR2 FQNEAQ come from the germline V gene (reference sequence). V shed 5 bases, J shed 7 bases, and the junction held 12 bases outside the gene matches. The CDR3 DNA reads TGTGCCAGCAGCGTTCCGGGACTAGCGGGGGCCGGGGTCGGGGAGCTGTTTTTT. Translating it yields CASSVPGLAGAGVGELFF.

The chain carries TRBV5-5 and TRBJ1-1; the D is unclear. With 0 bases removed from V and 1 base from J, the gap between germline ends came to 7 bases. Per germline, CDR1 SGHKS and CDR2 YYEKEE (reference sequence). CDR3 length: 14 residues. This chain's CDR3 is CASSLEGWNTEAFF. CDR3 DNA: TGTGCCAGCAGCTTGGAGGGATGGAACACTGAAGCTTTCTTT.

The V call is TRBV27, the J call TRBJ2-6; a possible D gene is TRBD2 (5 bases). The CDR3 loop spans 15 amino acids. Germline V CDR1 and CDR2: MNHEY, SMNVEV (reference sequence). Trimming shortened V by 3 bases and J by 3 bases, and 9 bases separated the two germline ends. In DNA form, the CDR3 reads TGTGCCAGCAGTTTCGGACTGGGTGGGGCCAACGTCCTGACTTTC. Protein product: CASSFGLGGANVLTF.

This clonotype was detected only once. The J gene is TRBJ2-7, the V gene TRBV5-6; D is undetermined. The V end lost 3 bases, the J end lost 4 bases, and 14 bases lay between the germline ends. The CDR3 length is 14 residues. Germline V CDR1 and CDR2: SGHDT, YYEEEE. CDR3 coding DNA: TGTGCCAGCAGCTACGCCGCAGGTATTTACGAGCAGTACTTC. It translates to CASSYAAGIYEQYF.

The J gene is TRBJ2-7, the V gene TRBV2; either TRBD1 or TRBD2 may supply D (5 bases each). The CDR3 is 12 amino acids. V was shortened by 8 bases and J by 4 bases, with 12 bases between the two germline ends. Germline V lookup: CDR1 SNHLY, CDR2 FYNNEI. CDR3 amino acids: CASWGMSYEQYF. In DNA, the CDR3 is TGTGCCAGCTGGGGGATGTCGTACGAGCAGTACTTC.

This clonotype came up a few times. The chain joins TRBV12-3 or TRBV12-4 to TRBJ2-4; perhaps TRBD1 as D (6 bases). This CDR3 is built from 14 residues. The V end lost 5 bases, the J end lost 6 bases, and 14 bases lay between the germline ends. The CDR3 DNA is TGTGCCAGCAGTCCTCGAACAGGGACAAACATTCAGTACTTC. Protein: CASSPRTGTNIQYF.

This chain connects TRBV28 to TRBJ1-5; D might be TRBD1 (5 bases). CDR1 is MDHEN, CDR2 SYDVKM, per germline. The length of the CDR3 is 14 residues. V lost 6 bases and J lost 4, with 13 bases in between. In DNA, the CDR3 is TGTGCCAGCAGCCTTGGGGCAGAGAATCAGCCCCAGCATTTT. It is translated as CASSLGAENQPQHF.

J is TRBJ1-1 and V is TRBV28, with 9 bases that match TRBD1. The CDR3 is made up of 16 amino acids. V was clipped by 7 bases and J by 0 bases; unmatched bases: 9. CDR1 MDHEN and CDR2 SYDVKM come from the germline V gene. The CDR3 protein is CASTRRGQGMNTEAFF. CDR3 nucleotide sequence: TGTGCCAGCACCCGCCGGGGACAGGGTATGAACACTGAAGCTTTCTTT.